The 12 T cell receptor beta chains below all came from one sample that was sequenced in a study of cytomegalovirus exposure and HLA in healthy donors. This PCR relied on a set of 60 Vbeta primers and 13 Jbeta primers. Generated by immunoSEQ multiplex PCR, the TCRdb table keeps only in-frame clones and is missing some. This table holds 100,000 or so clones, roughly 79% found once. The specimen sequenced was PBMCs. Receptors originate from a male donor in good health and CMV-seronegative.

The chain is built from TRBV5-6 and TRBJ1-2, with 7 bases identical to TRBD1. Germline V lookup: CDR1 SGHDT, CDR2 YYEEEE. The CDR3 contains 13 residues. V was clipped by 2 bases and J by 7 bases; unmatched bases: 5. CDR3 DNA sequence: TGTGCCAGCAGCTTAACAGGGGAAAGTGGCTACACCTTC. Amino acid sequence: CASSLTGESGYTF.

Details on this clone: The same CDR3 can be traced to other DNA sequences in this sample. CDR3 DNA sequence: TGTGCCAGCAGCTTAGGCGGAGGGACTGAAGCTTTCTTT. Translation gives CASSLGGGTEAFF. The chain uses TRBV7-3 and TRBJ1-1, with no clear D. Germline assignment: CDR1 SGHTA and CDR2 FQGTGA. Trimming pared 2 bases from V and 5 bases from J, leaving 9 bases between. The CDR3 length is 13 residues.

CDR3 in amino acids: CASRGQQPTGELFF. The CDR3 DNA reads as TGTGCCAGCAGGGGACAGCAACCCACCGGGGAGCTGTTTTTT. The chain employs TRBV2 and TRBJ2-2; TRBD1 agrees at 7 bases. Germline lookup yields CDR1 SNHLY and CDR2 FYNNEI. V was clipped by 6 bases and J by 4 bases; unmatched bases: 5. The CDR3 has 14 amino acids.

The chain employs TRBV28 and TRBJ2-7, with a possible D match to TRBD2 (6 bases). Germline V gene data show CDR1 as MDHEN and CDR2 as SYDVKM. Trimming removed 7 bases at V and 5 bases at J, with 18 bases between. The CDR3 loop spans 14 amino acids. CDR3 residues: CASIQGRYIDEQYF. CDR3 in DNA: TGTGCCAGCATCCAAGGGAGGTATATTGACGAGCAGTACTTC.

The chain employs TRBV19 and TRBJ1-2; TRBD1 might be the D (5 bases). With 1 base removed from V and 4 bases from J, the gap between germline ends came to 16 bases. The CDR3 length is 16 residues. Germline V gene data show CDR1 as LNHDA and CDR2 as SQIVND (reference sequence). CDR3 nucleotides: TGTGCCAGTAGTATAGCTGGGACTCCGGGGTTCTATGGCTACACCTTC. Translating gives CASSIAGTPGFYGYTF.

The genes are TRBV30 and TRBJ2-5; D is perhaps TRBD2 (5 bases). There are 13 residues in the CDR3. Trimming took off 7 bases at V and 5 bases at J, with 17 bases between the two ends. CDR1 and CDR2 (germline): GTSNPN, SVGIG (reference sequence). CDR3 coding DNA: TGTGCCTCGGAGGCTATTGGGCGGGAGACCCAGTACTTC. This codes for CASEAIGRETQYF. The full variable domain, in which reference TRBV30 and TRBJ2-5 provide the parts outside the CDR3, is SQTIHQWPATLVQPVGSPLSLECTVEGTSNPNLYWYRQAAGRGLQLLFYSVGIGQISSEVPQNLSASRPQDRQFILSSKKLLLSDSGFYLCASEAIGRETQYFGPGTRLLVL.

The chain has TRBV27 and TRBJ1-2, with D possibly TRBD1 on 5 matching bases. Trimming cost V 2 bases and J 4 bases, with 14 bases left between them. This CDR3 is built from 15 residues. Germline V lookup: CDR1 MNHEY, CDR2 SMNVEV (reference sequence). CDR3 in amino acids: CASSLNPKGIYGYTF. The CDR3 bases are TGTGCCAGCAGTTTAAATCCGAAGGGGATCTATGGCTACACCTTC.

In this sample, this clone is medium-sized (0.01 to 0.1%). J is TRBJ2-1 and V is TRBV7-6; D is unresolved. V lost 5 bases, J lost 7 bases, and 9 bases lay in between. The CDR3 is made up of 12 amino acids. Germline values: CDR1 SGHVS, CDR2 FNYEAQ. The DNA for the CDR3 is TGTGCCAGCAGCCCTGGGCCGAATGAGCAGTTCTTC. Its protein is CASSPGPNEQFF.

The chain carries TRBV4-3 and TRBJ1-6; TRBD1 agrees at 8 bases. Germline V lookup: CDR1 LGHNA, CDR2 YSLEER. The trim removed 3 bases at V and 7 bases at J, leaving 11 bases unmatched. The CDR3 is 17 residues long. Written as DNA, the CDR3 is TGCGCCAGCAGCCAGGGACAGGTAGGGGGTGTGAATTCACCCCTCCACTTT. Protein product: CASSQGQVGGVNSPLHF.

This chain links TRBV11-3 with TRBJ2-7; D gene unclear. CDR3 length: 13 amino acids. Germline CDR1 SGHNT, CDR2 YENEEA. Trimming pared 0 bases from V and 3 bases from J, leaving 6 bases between. The CDR3 protein is CASSLEAIYEQYF. The CDR3 region has the DNA TGTGCCAGCAGCTTAGAGGCAATCTACGAGCAGTACTTC.

The chain recombines TRBV19 with TRBJ2-3; a possible D gene is TRBD1 (6 bases). This CDR3 contains 12 residues. The V end lost 6 bases, the J end lost 4 bases, and 8 bases lay between the germline ends. Germline V gene sequence: CDR1 LNHDA, CDR2 SQIVND (reference sequence). The CDR3 region has the DNA TGTGCCAGTAGCCAGGGGCCAGATACGCAGTATTTT. Protein sequence: CASSQGPDTQYF.

This sequence joins TRBV7-2 and TRBJ2-7; TRBD2 matches at 7 bases. V lost 1 base and J lost 0; bases outside the gene matches: 3. Germline V lookup: CDR1 SGHTA, CDR2 FQGNSA. The CDR3 sequence is 15 residues long. The CDR3, as DNA: TGTGCCAGCAGCTTAGGGCGCGGGAGCTCCTACGAGCAGTACTTC. Protein product: CASSLGRGSSYEQYF.